This T cell receptor (beta chain) was recorded in a study of glioma-infiltrating T cells after dendritic cell vaccination (dated by TCRdb to about 2016). With respect to the entire study: A cohort of about 15 glioblastoma patients from Phase I and II dendritic cell vaccination trials was included, of whom 9 were newly diagnosed and 6 had recurrent disease. Patients received autologous tumor lysate-pulsed dendritic cell vaccination between the early 2000s and the early 2010s. The vaccine was prepared from monocyte-derived dendritic cells that were cultured for roughly seven days with IL-4 and GM-CSF and then pulsed overnight with autologous tumor lysate. Patients received three intradermal dendritic cell vaccine injections at biweekly intervals in the arm below the axilla. Deep sequencing of TCR beta CDR3 regions was used to quantify tumor-infiltrating lymphocyte content and compare tumor and blood repertoires in dendritic cell-vaccinated glioblastoma patients. Survival after dendritic cell vaccination was correlated with TCR sequencing metrics such as TIL content and the overlap between tumor and blood repertoires. Study-wide findings and limitations: The response model built on TCR overlap across three groups was characterized as speculative, with prospective validation still needed. The cohort was small and heterogeneous, and full blood and tumor sets were available for few patients, with initial-recurrent tumor pairs available for even fewer patients. TCR clonality showed no direct relationship with survival, which suggests that a diverse polyclonal response may matter. Higher estimated pretreatment TIL content predicted longer time to progression and overall survival after dendritic cell vaccination.

A distance of 12 bases separates the germline ends of V and J, which lose 6 bases and 0 bases respectively. The CDR3 contains 15 residues, cysteine and phenylalanine counted. The CDR3 DNA has 45 bases and is translated from base 1. CDR1 is given as LNHDA and CDR2 as SQIVND, both from the germline V gene (reference sequence). A word on this clone: Its antigen is unknown. No much larger clone is present one base from it, and per-base qualities are unavailable.

TCRB CDR3 regions were amplified from 2 to 2.5 ug genomic DNA, or all available DNA if less, using the immunoSEQ assay. Multiplex PCR used 60 forward primers for TCR V beta segments and 13 reverse primers for J beta segments. To estimate the number of reads per starting template, synthetic control templates were added to each sample at limiting dilution. The Illumina HiSeq System generated 87 bp sequencing reads. As for how the authors treated the data: PCR and sequencing errors were removed by a nearest neighbor algorithm that merged closely related sequences. TCR overlap was measured as the percentage of unique tumor TCR beta sequences also present in the same patient's peripheral blood. TCRdb re-hosts the immuneACCESS table, in-frame sequences only. Its copies lack some clones; in the studies checked, an unresolved V gene accounts for under half of them, and the cause for the rest is not known. D and trimming were read from the DNA, whereas the V and J calls and clone size are those reported in that table. The sample table lists more than 75,000 clones, roughly four fifths of them with a count of one. The top ten constitute less than 8% of the sample.

This sample's time point label indicates: after dendritic cell vaccination, including at tumor progression/relapse. Patients were selected on the basis of adequate residual fresh-frozen tumor tissue and more than two years of available survival data. Although molecular status otherwise differed among the glioblastoma patients, no patient had an isocitrate dehydrogenase mutation. PBMC were collected before vaccination, two weeks after the third vaccination, and at tumor progression if tumor progression occurred. Genomic DNA was extracted with the Qiagen DNeasy Blood extraction Kit. This chain joins TRBV19 to TRBJ2-1; the D region possibly corresponds to TRBD1 (6 bases align). The sample in question was blood, obtained after dendritic cell vaccination. The TCR was taken from a human donor with glioblastoma. The sequence in DNA is TGTGCCAGTAGGACGACAGGTAGCTCCTACAATGAGCAGTTCTTC. This codes for CASRTTGSSYNEQFF.